This T cell receptor (beta chain) comes out of a study of T cells after yellow fever vaccination. This CDR3 comprises 15 residues. V gave up 1 base and J gave up 5 bases; unmatched junction bases: 6. The germline CDR1 and CDR2 sequences are SEHNR and FQNEAQ (reference sequence). This clonotype was counted a few times. Using its own MiXCR run on the 5' RACE reads, TCRdb lists one record per CDR3 protein. The repertoire consists of approximately 550,000 distinct CDR3 sequences, with 15% to 20% occurring once and the leading ten covering more than 13%. The chain carries TRBV7-9 and TRBJ2-5, with 8 bases fitting TRBD2. The TCR was taken from a man aged 25-45 years who received the YFV17D yellow fever vaccine. The source was PBMCs, collected 15 days after the yellow fever booster vaccination. CDR3 amino acids: CASSLDGRGVETQYF. CDR3 nucleotide sequence: TGTGCCAGCAGCTTAGACGGGAGGGGTGTGGAGACCCAGTACTTC. The full variable domain, its missing parts supplied by reference TRBV7-9 and TRBJ2-5, is DTGVSQNPRHKITKRGQNVTFRCDPISEHNRLYWYRQTLGQGPEFLTYFQNEAQLEKSRLLSDRFSAERPKGSFSTLEIQRTEQGDSAMYLCASSLDGRGVETQYFGPGTRLLVL.